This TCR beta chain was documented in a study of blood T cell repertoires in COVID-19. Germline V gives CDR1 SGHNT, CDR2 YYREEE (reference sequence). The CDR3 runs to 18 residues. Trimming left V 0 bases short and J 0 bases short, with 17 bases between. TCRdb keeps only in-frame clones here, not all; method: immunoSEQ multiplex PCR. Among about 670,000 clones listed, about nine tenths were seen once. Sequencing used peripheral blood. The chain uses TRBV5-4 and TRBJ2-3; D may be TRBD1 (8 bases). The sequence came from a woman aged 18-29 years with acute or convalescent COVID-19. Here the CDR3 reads CASSLARTGGGSTDTQYF. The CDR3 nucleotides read TGTGCCAGCAGCTTGGCCCGAACAGGGGGGGGAAGCACAGATACGCAGTATTTT. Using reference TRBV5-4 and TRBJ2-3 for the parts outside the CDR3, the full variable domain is ETGVTQSPTHLIKTRGQQVTLRCSSQSGHNTVSWYQQALGQGPQFIFQYYREEENGRGNFPPRFSGLQFPNYSSELNVNALELDDSALYLCASSLARTGGGSTDTQYFGPGTRLTVL.